These 14 T cell receptor beta chains were all obtained from the same sample, sequenced in a study of blood T cells in healthy people across ages. Alongside a J-beta primer mix, a sample-barcoded 5' primer served in a second PCR lasting roughly 7 to 11 cycles. TCRdb independently ran MiXCR on the 5' RACE reads; one entry per CDR3 protein. The sample includes 850,000 to 1,000,000 distinct CDR3 sequences, about 44% of them seen just once. The sequenced sample was blood. These receptors all stem from a man aged 25-45 years in good health.

The chain has TRBV20-1 and TRBJ2-3; the match to TRBD2 covers 11 bases. After removal of 3 bases from V and 2 bases from J, the junction contained 4 bases not matched to a gene. CDR3 length equals 15 residues. Germline CDR1 and CDR2: DFQATT and SNEGSKA (reference sequence). CDR3 DNA: TGCAGTGCTAGCGGGGGACTAGCGGACACAGATACGCAGTATTTT. Translation: CSASGGLADTDTQYF.

The chain carries TRBV7-2 and TRBJ2-2, with 9 bases that match TRBD1. The CDR3 is 15 residues long. The ends lost 7 bases at V and 4 bases at J; junction bases unmatched: 7. Germline CDR1 SGHTA, CDR2 FQGNSA. The CDR3 is CASTLGTGTTGELFF. For the CDR3, the DNA is TGTGCCAGCACACTCGGGACAGGGACCACCGGGGAGCTGTTTTTT.

V and J are TRBV21-1 and TRBJ1-6; the table gives TRBD1 as D, unverified against the DNA. TRBV21-1 is annotated as a pseudogene. The CDR3 totals 18 residues. CDR3 DNA sequence: TGTGCCAGCAGCAAAAAGGCGGGGGACAGGGTCTATAATTCACCCCTCCACTTT. It yields the protein CASSKKAGDRVYNSPLHF.

CDR3: CASRTPLRETQYF. The CDR3 region has the DNA TGTGCCAGCAGAACTCCACTCCGTGAGACCCAGTACTTC. V gene TRBV6-6 combines with J gene TRBJ2-5; no clear D gene. Germline lookup yields CDR1 MNHNY and CDR2 SVGAGI (reference sequence). The CDR3 length is 13 residues. Trimming removed 6 bases at V and 5 bases at J, with 13 bases between.

CDR3 in amino acids: CASSKCSGFEQYF. The CDR3 DNA sequence: TGTGCCAGCAGCAAATGCTCTGGGTTTGAGCAGTACTTC. V usage is TRBV21-1 and J usage is TRBJ2-4. TRBV21-1 is a pseudogene segment. The CDR3 consists of 13 residues.

This clonotype was found a few times. The rearrangement uses TRBV5-5 and TRBJ1-5; no definite D call. CDR1 SGHKS and CDR2 YYEKEE come from the germline V gene (reference sequence). This CDR3 spans 13 amino acids. Trimming stripped 2 bases from V and 7 bases from J, with 10 bases between. CDR3 bases: TGTGCCAGCAGCTTAGCGGACGGGCAGCCCCAGCATTTT. Amino acids: CASSLADGQPQHF.

DNA of the CDR3: TGTGCCAGCAGTTTATCGGGGGCTACAGCAAAAGACTATGGCTACACCTTC. Protein: CASSLSGATAKDYGYTF. V usage is TRBV27 and J usage is TRBJ1-2, with TRBD1 as a possible D gene (6 bases). The CDR3 extends over 17 amino acids. With 0 bases removed from V and 3 bases from J, the gap between germline ends came to 17 bases. Germline values: CDR1 MNHEY, CDR2 SMNVEV (reference sequence).

This clonotype was counted a few times. The chain employs TRBV4-3 and TRBJ2-7; a weak D match, TRBD1 (6 bases). Trimming pared 3 bases from V and 5 bases from J, leaving 20 bases between. The CDR3 totals 16 residues. Germline CDR1 reads LGHNA; CDR2 reads YSLEER. The CDR3 sequence is CASSQAYTGTVNEQYF. As DNA, the CDR3 is TGCGCCAGCAGCCAGGCGTATACAGGGACGGTGAACGAGCAGTACTTC.

Ten or more counts support this clonotype. V usage is TRBV25-1 and J usage is TRBJ1-1, with 7 bases identical to TRBD1. Germline CDR1 is MGHDK and CDR2 is SYGVNS. With 5 bases clipped from V and 0 bases from J, the junction kept 12 bases outside the gene matches. The CDR3 totals 17 residues. The CDR3 DNA reads TGTGCCAGCAGTCGGTGGACAGGAGGAGGTCTGAACACTGAAGCTTTCTTT. This encodes CASSRWTGGGLNTEAFF.

The rearrangement uses TRBV16 and TRBJ2-7; the D is unclear. The CDR3 has 11 amino acids. V was shortened by 4 bases and J by 6 bases, with 7 bases between the two germline ends. Germline loops: CDR1 KGHSY, CDR2 FQNENV. Here the CDR3 DNA reads TGTGCCAGCAGCCCCTTAAGCGAGCAGTACTTC. This codes for CASSPLSEQYF.

The chain links TRBV7-2 to TRBJ2-1; unclear D gene. The CDR3 runs to 15 residues. The germline CDR1 and CDR2 sequences are SGHTA and FQGNSA. V was trimmed by 1 base and J by 6 bases, leaving 13 bases between them. CDR3 sequence (DNA): TGTGCCAGCAGCTTAGGGAACGGAAGGGTCAATGAGCAGTTCTTC. Translated: CASSLGNGRVNEQFF.

This clonotype was observed at least ten times. The CDR3 spells CASSWLESSYNEQFF. The CDR3 region has the DNA TGTGCCAGCAGCTGGCTAGAGAGCTCCTACAATGAGCAGTTCTTC. The chain couples TRBV11-2 to TRBJ2-1; D not resolved. V was clipped by 4 bases and J by 0 bases, with 10 bases between them. Germline assignment: CDR1 SGHAT and CDR2 FQNNGV. There are 15 residues in the CDR3.

This sequence joins TRBV9 and TRBJ2-5, with 8 bases that match TRBD1. The end of the DNA is better explained by TRBJ2-7, so the J call may be wrong. Germline V lookup: CDR1 SGDLS, CDR2 YYNGEE. The CDR3 runs 14 residues. The chain's CDR3 is CASSTSGQAYEQYF. CDR3 in DNA: TGTGCCAGCAGCACCTCGGGACAGGCCTACGAGCAGTACTTC.

This clonotype was picked up a small number of times. This chain links TRBV20-1 with TRBJ2-1; 13 bases agree with TRBD2. Germline V CDR1 and CDR2: DFQATT, SNEGSKA (reference sequence). The CDR3 spans 14 residues. The V segment lost 4 bases and the J segment 6 bases; nucleotides outside the gene matches: 3. CDR3: CSAKGLAGSNEQFF. In DNA, the CDR3 is TGCAGTGCTAAGGGACTAGCGGGGTCCAATGAGCAGTTCTTC.